One sample yielded the 17 T cell receptor beta chains listed below, sequenced in a study of cytomegalovirus exposure and HLA in healthy donors. This PCR relied on a set of 60 Vbeta primers and 13 Jbeta primers. The assay was immunoSEQ multiplex PCR, and TCRdb's table has in-frame clones only and misses some. The sample includes about 200,000 clones, about 85% of them seen just once. Sequencing was carried out using PBMCs. The receptors come from a woman aged 50 to 60 in good health and CMV-seronegative.

The V call is TRBV5-1, the J call TRBJ1-1; D is possibly TRBD1 (5 bases). Germline CDR1 SGHRS, CDR2 YFSETQ. V was clipped by 2 bases and J by 7 bases, with 15 bases between them. CDR3 length: 14 amino acids. The CDR3 DNA follows: TGCGCCAGCAGCTTCGGGGGTGGGGCAAATGAAGCTTTCTTT. It is translated as CASSFGGGANEAFF.

V gene TRBV7-2 combines with J gene TRBJ1-4; TRBD1 is a possible D gene (5 bases). Deletions cut 3 bases from V and 1 base from J, with 12 bases between. The germline V gene has CDR1 SGHTA and CDR2 FQGNSA. The CDR3 extends over 16 amino acids. CDR3 sequence: CASSFAGLRTNEKLFF. In DNA, the CDR3 is TGTGCCAGCAGCTTCGCGGGACTTAGAACTAATGAAAAACTGTTTTTT.

The chain employs TRBV9 and TRBJ1-6; no clear D gene. CDR1 is SGDLS and CDR2 is YYNGEE in the germline V gene. The CDR3 consists of 15 residues. Deletions cut 0 bases from V and 5 bases from J, with 9 bases between. The CDR3 protein is CASSVGGRDNSPLHF. The CDR3 nucleotides are TGTGCCAGCAGCGTAGGAGGGCGGGATAATTCACCCCTCCACTTT.

The chain is built from TRBV7-8 and TRBJ2-3; 12 bases match TRBD1. The V and J ends lost 1 base and 3 bases, in that order; junction bases with no gene match: 11. The CDR3 runs 19 residues. CDR1 and CDR2 from the germline V gene are SGHVS and FQNEAQ. For the CDR3, the DNA is TGTGCCAGCAGCTTAGAAGGGGGGCGGGACAGGGGGCTGACAGATACGCAGTATTTT. Translated, it gives CASSLEGGRDRGLTDTQYF.

A single count supports this clone. The genes are TRBV10-3 and TRBJ2-6; tentative D call: TRBD2 (5 bases). V shed 5 bases and J shed 7 bases, with 9 bases lying between them. Germline CDR1 is ENHRY and CDR2 is SYGVKD. CDR3 length equals 13 residues. CDR3 nucleotide sequence: TGTGCCATCAGTTCAGGAGGTGCCAACGTCCTGACTTTC. This sequence encodes CAISSGGANVLTF.

This rearrangement joins TRBV5-1 to TRBJ1-2; 9 bases fit TRBD1. Trimming removed 6 bases from V and 8 bases from J; junction bases left unmatched: 8. Germline V gives CDR1 SGHRS, CDR2 YFSETQ. The CDR3 covers 13 residues. CDR3 loop: CASTPSGTGGYTF. CDR3 coding DNA: TGCGCCAGCACCCCTTCCGGGACAGGGGGCTACACCTTC. The entire variable domain, with the rest obtained from reference TRBV5-1 and TRBJ1-2, is as follows: KAGVTQTPRYLIKTRGQQVTLSCSPISGHRSVSWYQQTPGQGLQFLFEYFSETQRNKGNFPGRFSGRQFSNSRSEMNVSTLELGDSALYLCASTPSGTGGYTFGSGTRLTVV.

This clone has just one count. The V gene is TRBV19, the J gene TRBJ1-5; 7 bases line up with TRBD1. Germline V gives CDR1 LNHDA, CDR2 SQIVND (reference sequence). With 7 bases clipped from V and 5 bases from J, the junction kept 8 bases outside the gene matches. The CDR3 contains 14 residues. The CDR3 region is CASTPQGTDQPQHF. CDR3 DNA: TGTGCCAGTACCCCACAGGGGACGGATCAGCCCCAGCATTTT.

The chain couples TRBV21-1 to TRBJ1-5; no DNA check was done on the table's D call, TRBD1. TRBV21-1 counts as a pseudogene. The CDR3 covers 14 residues. CDR3 region: CASRRGQGRQPQHF. The DNA of the CDR3 is TGTGCCAGCAGAAGGGGACAGGGGCGTCAGCCCCAGCATTTT.

The chain combines TRBV19 with TRBJ1-5; D perhaps matches TRBD1 (5 bases). Germline CDR1 LNHDA, CDR2 SQIVND (reference sequence). CDR3 length: 15 amino acids. Deletions cut 0 bases from V and 3 bases from J, with 9 bases between. CDR3 nucleotide sequence: TGTGCCAGTAGTATAGATAGGGGTGACAATCAGCCCCAGCATTTT. This gives the protein CASSIDRGDNQPQHF. The full variable domain, completed using reference TRBV19 and TRBJ1-5, is DGGITQSPKYLFRKEGQNVTLSCEQNLNHDAMYWYRQDPGQGLRLIYYSQIVNDFQKGDIAEGYSVSREKKESFPLTVTSAQKNPTAFYLCASSIDRGDNQPQHFGDGTRLSIL.

The chain is built from TRBV4-3 and TRBJ2-1, with 10 bases fitting TRBD2. V gave up 0 bases and J gave up 2 bases; unmatched junction bases: 1. Looked up from germline, CDR1 is LGHNA and CDR2 is YSLEER. CDR3 size: 16 residues. The CDR3 DNA reads as TGCGCCAGCAGCCAAGAAGGACTAGCGGCCTACAATGAGCAGTTCTTC. Amino acids: CASSQEGLAAYNEQFF.

The V call is TRBV7-9, the J call TRBJ2-7; tentatively, D is TRBD2 (6 bases). The germline V gene has CDR1 SEHNR and CDR2 FQNEAQ (reference sequence). There are 13 residues in the CDR3. The V end lost 3 bases, the J end lost 3 bases, and 9 bases lay between the germline ends. CDR3 in DNA: TGTGCCAGCAGCTTTTTAGCGGACTACGAGCAGTACTTC. It encodes CASSFLADYEQYF.

This sequence joins TRBV11-2 and TRBJ2-5; D unresolved. V shed 6 bases and J shed 4 bases, with 9 bases lying between them. This CDR3 region has 12 residues. Per germline, CDR1 SGHAT and CDR2 FQNNGV. The CDR3 region has the DNA TGTGCCAGCAGTCCGTCCCTAGAGACCCAGTACTTC. Translating it yields CASSPSLETQYF.

V usage is TRBV28 and J usage is TRBJ1-2, with D possibly TRBD1 on 5 matching bases. Germline CDR1 reads MDHEN; CDR2 reads SYDVKM. The V end lost 7 bases, the J end lost 2 bases, and 14 bases lay between the germline ends. This CDR3 spans 14 amino acids. The CDR3 region has the DNA TGTGCCAGCACCCTTGTGGGGCTCAACTATGGCTACACCTTC. This sequence encodes CASTLVGLNYGYTF.

V gene TRBV6-5 combines with J gene TRBJ2-4; 10 bases match TRBD1. CDR1 and CDR2 from the germline V gene are MNHEY and SVGAGI. V gave up 6 bases and J gave up 4 bases; unmatched junction bases: 3. This CDR3 is 14 amino acids long. The CDR3 DNA sequence: TGTGCCAGCAGGGGGACAGGGGCTAAAAACATTCAGTACTTC. It translates to CASRGTGAKNIQYF.

The DNA of the CDR3 is TGTGCCAGCACCCCTAGCGTGACCGGGGAGCTGTTTTTT. The encoded protein is CASTPSVTGELFF. The V and J genes are TRBV27 and TRBJ2-2, with a weak D call TRBD2 (6 bases). This CDR3 comprises 13 residues. The germline V and J ends were trimmed by 7 bases and 5 bases, with 11 bases remaining between them. Germline CDR1 and CDR2: MNHEY and SMNVEV (reference sequence).

This clone has a single count. V and J are TRBV5-1 and TRBJ1-1; 7 nucleotides line up with TRBD1. V lost 4 bases to trimming and J lost 1 base; unmatched junction nucleotides: 7. The germline CDR1 and CDR2 sequences are SGHRS and YFSETQ. This CDR3 is built from 15 residues. In nucleotides, the CDR3 is TGCGCCAGCAGCCCATTGACAGGGTGGAACACTGAAGCTTTCTTT. Its protein is CASSPLTGWNTEAFF.

V usage is TRBV7-2 and J usage is TRBJ1-5, with 7 bases matching TRBD1. The V gene end was trimmed by 2 bases and the J gene end by 4 bases; junction bases not matched to a gene: 5. The germline V gene has CDR1 SGHTA and CDR2 FQGNSA. The CDR3 totals 15 residues. The CDR3 nucleotides are TGTGCCAGCAGCTTACCTGGGACAGTGAATCAGCCCCAGCATTTT. It is translated as CASSLPGTVNQPQHF.